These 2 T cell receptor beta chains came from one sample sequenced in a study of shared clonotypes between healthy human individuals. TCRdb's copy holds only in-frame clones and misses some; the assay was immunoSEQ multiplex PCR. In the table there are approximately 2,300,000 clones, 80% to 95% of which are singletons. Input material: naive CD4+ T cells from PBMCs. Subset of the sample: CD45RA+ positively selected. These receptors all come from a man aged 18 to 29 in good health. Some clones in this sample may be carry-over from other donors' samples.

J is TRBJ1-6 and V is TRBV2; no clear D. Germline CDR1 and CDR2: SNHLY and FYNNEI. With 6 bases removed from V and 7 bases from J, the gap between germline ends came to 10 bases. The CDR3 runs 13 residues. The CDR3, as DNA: TGTGCCAGCAGCGAAAAATCGAATTCACCCCTCCACTTT. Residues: CASSEKSNSPLHF.

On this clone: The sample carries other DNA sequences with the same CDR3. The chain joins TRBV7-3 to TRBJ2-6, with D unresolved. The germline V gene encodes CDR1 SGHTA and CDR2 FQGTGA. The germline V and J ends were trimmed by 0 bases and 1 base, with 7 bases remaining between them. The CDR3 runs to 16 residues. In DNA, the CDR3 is TGTGCCAGCAGCTTAACTGGCCTTTCTGGGGCCAACGTCCTGACTTTC. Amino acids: CASSLTGLSGANVLTF.